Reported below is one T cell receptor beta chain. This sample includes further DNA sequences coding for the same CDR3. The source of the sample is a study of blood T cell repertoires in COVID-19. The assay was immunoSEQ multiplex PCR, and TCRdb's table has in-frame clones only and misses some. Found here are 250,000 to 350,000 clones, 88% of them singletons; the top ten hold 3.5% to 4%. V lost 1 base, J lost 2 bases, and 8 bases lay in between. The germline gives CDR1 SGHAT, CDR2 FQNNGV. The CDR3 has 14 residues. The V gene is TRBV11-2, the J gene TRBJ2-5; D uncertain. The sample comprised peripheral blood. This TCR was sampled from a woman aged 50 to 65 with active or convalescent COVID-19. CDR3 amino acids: CASSLGGRQETQYF. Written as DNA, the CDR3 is TGTGCCAGCAGCTTAGGTGGCAGACAAGAGACCCAGTACTTC.